The present entry profiles one T cell receptor beta chain with its context. The antigen is unknown. Germline is not matched at one junction end, which may reflect a read error. The sample is drawn from a study of T cells in Graves' hyperthyroidism and ophthalmopathy. Study background: Pretreatment peripheral blood was obtained at initial diagnosis. Study-level points and caveats: A model built on 13 V-J features separated ophthalmopathy from stable hyperthyroidism.

The study based diagnoses on clinical symptoms, serum thyroxine and TRAb, thyroid ultrasound and orbital computed tomography. An approximately 10 ml volume of fresh peripheral blood provided the PBMCs. TCR beta CDR3 sequences were amplified from RNA transcripts. When the TCR CDR3 underwent first-round RT-PCR, the HTBI primer set was used. Each CDR3 protein is one row after TCRdb ran MiXCR on the multiplex PCR reads. Among approximately 410,000 distinct CDR3 sequences, around 15% were seen once, and the ten largest hold around 13%. The CDR3 has 14 amino acids. Per germline, CDR1 GTSNPN and CDR2 SVGIG (reference sequence).

The clonotype comes from a man aged 18 to 30 with Graves' ophthalmopathy. The gene calls are TRBV30 and TRBJ2-5; D remains ambiguous. The sequencing sample was made of blood. CDR3 sequence (DNA): TGTGCCCGGAGTGTATGCAGCCACCAAGAGACCCAGTACTTC. It yields the protein CARSVCSHQETQYF.